The next 21 T cell receptor beta chains were all read from a single sample in a study of OX40 agonist ivuxolimab in advanced cancers. Method: immunoSEQ multiplex PCR; TCRdb's copy keeps in-frame clones and lacks some. This table holds tens of thousands of clones, around 87% found once. This sample comprised CD4+ or CD8+ T cells sorted from blood, obtained in a trial of the OX40 agonist ivuxolimab. The receptors come from an adult with an advanced solid tumor such as melanoma, head and neck, liver or kidney cancer.

The rearrangement uses TRBV6-1 and TRBJ2-7, with TRBD2 matching 9 bases. V lost 2 bases and J lost 4; bases outside the gene matches: 9. This CDR3 is built from 16 residues. Germline V gene data show CDR1 as MNHNS and CDR2 as SASEGT. The CDR3 protein is CASSEKVAGGPYEQYF. As DNA, the CDR3 is TGTGCCAGCAGTGAAAAGGTGGCGGGAGGGCCTTACGAGCAGTACTTC.

This clone was seen a single time. The CDR3 here is CAWSPSGNRAFF. DNA for the CDR3: TGTGCCTGGAGTCCGTCCGGGAATCGAGCTTTCTTT. This chain links TRBV30 with TRBJ1-1; D not resolved. V was clipped by 2 bases and J by 10 bases, with 14 bases between them. CDR3 length: 12 amino acids. Germline-derived CDR1 and CDR2 are GTSNPN and SVGIG (reference sequence).

The V gene is TRBV6-5, the J gene TRBJ2-3; a weak D match, TRBD2 (5 bases). The V gene's germline CDR1 is MNHEY and CDR2 SVGAGI. The CDR3 sequence is 14 residues long. Trimming took 8 bases from V and 3 from J, leaving 15 bases between them. CDR3 nucleotide sequence: TGTGCCAGCGGCGAGAGGGCGGGTACAGATACGCAGTATTTT. Protein sequence: CASGERAGTDTQYF.

This clone showed up just once. The DNA for the CDR3 is TGCGCCAGCAGCCAAGACAGGGGGCGCCTCCCCTATGGCTACACCTTC. Translating gives CASSQDRGRLPYGYTF. The chain combines TRBV4-1 with TRBJ1-2, with 8 bases that match TRBD1. Germline V gives CDR1 MGHRA, CDR2 YSYEKL. This CDR3 has 16 amino acids. The V segment lost 0 bases and the J segment 4 bases; nucleotides outside the gene matches: 7.

The V call is TRBV5-6, the J call TRBJ1-2, with no clear D. Germline CDR1 reads SGHDT; CDR2 reads YYEEEE. The CDR3 runs to 13 residues. The CDR3 nucleotides read TGTGCTTCCCGGGAAGGTCACAACTATGGCTACACCTTC. Translating it yields CASREGHNYGYTF.

The gene calls are TRBV19 and TRBJ1-5, with 7 bases identical to TRBD1. The junction had 9 bases not matched to a gene; V was cut back by 8 bases and J by 2 bases. This CDR3 spans 15 amino acids. CDR1 is LNHDA and CDR2 is SQIVND in the germline V gene (reference sequence). CDR3 nucleotides: TGTGCCAGTCAGGGGGGGTTTTGGGGCAATCAGCCCCAGCATTTT. This encodes CASQGGFWGNQPQHF.

On this clone: The final CDR3 position lacks the conserved phenylalanine or tryptophan, pointing to a likely read error. No DNA is shown, since the ends of the CDR3 on it are uncertain; the CDR3 is the one TCRdb lists. CDR3 in amino acids: CASRISGQGNL. V is TRBV5-1 and J is TRBJ2-7; TRBD1 is taken as the D call from the table, unchecked against the DNA. Including both end residues, the CDR3 is 11 amino acids long. CDR1 and CDR2 from the germline V gene are SGHRS and YFSETQ.

This clone has only one observation. The rearrangement links TRBV10-2 to TRBJ2-7, with TRBD2 identical over 9 bases. V dropped 6 bases and J dropped 0; count of bases not matched to a gene: 3. CDR3 size: 14 residues. Germline lookup yields CDR1 WSHSY and CDR2 SAAADI. This CDR3 reads CASRLAGDSYEQYF. The CDR3 DNA reads TGCGCCAGCAGGTTAGCGGGGGACTCCTACGAGCAGTACTTC.

The chain joins TRBV14 to TRBJ2-1, with 7 bases lining up with TRBD2. The CDR3 spans 21 residues. V lost 1 base to trimming and J lost 0 bases; unmatched junction nucleotides: 18. Germline V gene lookup returns CDR1 SGHDN and CDR2 FVKESK. This chain's CDR3 is CASSQGGNGVSGRFSYNEQFF. The DNA of the CDR3 is TGTGCCAGCAGCCAAGGAGGTAATGGTGTTAGCGGGCGCTTCTCCTACAATGAGCAGTTCTTC.

This sequence joins TRBV5-1 and TRBJ1-2; D is ambiguous. This CDR3 has 12 amino acids. Trimming shortened V by 2 bases and J by 0 bases, and 2 bases separated the two germline ends. Germline V gives CDR1 SGHRS, CDR2 YFSETQ. DNA for the CDR3: TGCGCCAGCAGCTTCTCTAACTATGGCTACACCTTC. Protein sequence: CASSFSNYGYTF.

The chain uses TRBV11-2 and TRBJ1-1; no reliable D call. Germline values: CDR1 SGHAT, CDR2 FQNNGV. The CDR3 contains 13 residues. Trimming left V 1 base short and J 4 bases short, with 7 bases between. CDR3 nucleotide sequence: TGTGCCAGCAGCTTAGGTCCAGGCACTGAAGCTTTCTTT. It codes for CASSLGPGTEAFF.

Here the CDR3 reads CASSSADGRALRYGYTF. CDR3 nucleotides: TGTGCCAGCAGCTCCGCCGATGGGAGAGCCCTAAGATATGGCTACACCTTC. This chain links TRBV7-9 with TRBJ1-2; no definite D call. Germline assignment: CDR1 SEHNR and CDR2 FQNEAQ (reference sequence). V was pared by 4 bases and J by 5 bases, with 23 bases between. CDR3 length: 17 amino acids.

This chain links TRBV6-1 with TRBJ1-5, with D unresolved. This CDR3 has 13 residues. The V gene lost 1 base and the J gene lost 10 bases, with 11 bases spanning the gap. Germline V gene data show CDR1 as MNHNS and CDR2 as SASEGT. The CDR3, as DNA: TGTGCCAGCAGTGAAGTACCACTAAACCCCCAGCATTTT. This translates into CASSEVPLNPQHF.

In DNA form, the CDR3 reads TGCGCCAGCAGCTTGGTAGGGGGGAATGGCTACACCTTC. It yields the protein CASSLVGGNGYTF. V and J are TRBV5-1 and TRBJ1-2, with a tentative D call TRBD1 (6 bases). V dropped 0 bases and J dropped 6 bases, with 9 bases sitting between them. Germline loops: CDR1 SGHRS, CDR2 YFSETQ. This CDR3 has 13 amino acids.

The chain joins TRBV30 to TRBJ2-5; TRBD2 matches at 11 bases. This CDR3 spans 15 amino acids. Germline lookup yields CDR1 GTSNPN and CDR2 SVGIG (reference sequence). V shed 3 bases and J 5 bases; nucleotides not matched to a gene: 8. CDR3 DNA sequence: TGTGCCTGGAGCCTCTTAGCGGGGGGGCATGAGACCCAGTACTTC. Protein: CAWSLLAGGHETQYF.

The V call is TRBV9, the J call TRBJ2-3; 10 nucleotides match TRBD2. Germline CDR1 SGDLS, CDR2 YYNGEE. V lost 4 bases, J lost 5 bases, and 10 bases stayed unmatched. This CDR3 comprises 16 residues. The CDR3 region is CASSFLGLAAQDTQYF. In DNA, the CDR3 is TGTGCCAGCAGCTTCCTTGGACTAGCGGCGCAAGATACGCAGTATTTT.

The chain combines TRBV11-2 with TRBJ1-1; D uncertain. There are 13 residues in the CDR3. V was pared by 0 bases and J by 6 bases, with 8 bases between. Germline V gives CDR1 SGHAT, CDR2 FQNNGV. Here the CDR3 DNA reads TGTGCCAGCAGCTTAGATCAGGTCGCTGAAGCTTTCTTT. Translation gives CASSLDQVAEAFF.

The V call is TRBV19, the J call TRBJ1-1; D gene ambiguous. V gave up 7 bases and J gave up 2 bases, with 11 bases separating them. The length of the CDR3 is 13 residues. Per the germline V gene, CDR1 is LNHDA and CDR2 is SQIVND (reference sequence). DNA for the CDR3: TGTGCCAGTAACGGCCAGATAAACACTGAAGCTTTCTTT. The encoded protein is CASNGQINTEAFF.

The chain employs TRBV7-2 and TRBJ2-3, with 10 bases identical to TRBD1. The CDR3 is made up of 17 amino acids. The germline CDR1 and CDR2 sequences are SGHTA and FQGNSA. The J segment lost 0 bases and the V segment lost 4 bases, leaving 7 bases of the junction unmatched. CDR3 sequence (DNA): TGTGCCAGCAGCTACCGGGACAGGGGTTATAGCACAGATACGCAGTATTTT. Translation gives CASSYRDRGYSTDTQYF. Variable domain in full (rest from reference TRBV7-2 and TRBJ2-3): GAGVSQSPSNKVTEKGKDVELRCDPISGHTALYWYRQSLGQGLEFLIYFQGNSAPDKSGLPSDRFSAERTGGSVSTLTIQRTQQEDSAVYLCASSYRDRGYSTDTQYFGPGTRLTVL.

The rearrangement joins TRBV7-6 to TRBJ1-5; TRBD1 might be the D (6 bases). V was shortened by 5 bases and J by 2 bases, with 7 bases between the two germline ends. The CDR3 spans 13 residues. Looked up from germline, CDR1 is SGHVS and CDR2 is FNYEAQ. In DNA, the CDR3 is TGTGCCAGCAGCCCAGGGGGCAATCAGCCCCAGCATTTT. Its translation is CASSPGGNQPQHF.

This clone was observed once. The chain is built from TRBV7-3 and TRBJ2-5, with 7 nucleotides matching TRBD1. The DNA matches TRBJ2-7 better at its end, which makes the J call doubtful. CDR3 length: 14 amino acids. Germline loops: CDR1 SGHTA, CDR2 FQGTGA. The CDR3 sequence is CASSLTGTAYEQYF. The CDR3 nucleotides are TGTGCCAGCAGCCTTACCGGGACAGCCTACGAGCAGTACTTC.